The present T cell receptor (beta chain) was sequenced within a study of ipilimumab plus nivolumab after autologous stem cell transplantation. V lost 0 bases to trimming and J lost 2 bases; unmatched junction nucleotides: 7. The CDR3 contains 18 residues. Germline assignment: CDR1 SGHRS and CDR2 YFSETQ. Sequencing was performed with immunoSEQ multiplex PCR; in TCRdb, only in-frame clones are kept and a portion is missing. The sample has around 10,000 clones, around 70% seen once. This clone appeared a few times. The chain carries TRBV5-1 and TRBJ2-6, with 8 bases matching TRBD1. The sample in question was PBMCs, obtained in a trial of ipilimumab plus nivolumab as post-transplant consolidation. The sequence came from a female donor with multiple myeloma. The CDR3 region is CASSLGAGGFAGANVLTF. The CDR3 coding sequence is TGCGCCAGCAGCTTGGGGGCAGGGGGCTTCGCTGGGGCCAACGTCCTGACTTTC. Full variable domain (outside the CDR3, taken from reference TRBV5-1 and TRBJ2-6): KAGVTQTPRYLIKTRGQQVTLSCSPISGHRSVSWYQQTPGQGLQFLFEYFSETQRNKGNFPGRFSGRQFSNSRSEMNVSTLELGDSALYLCASSLGAGGFAGANVLTFGAGSRLTVL.